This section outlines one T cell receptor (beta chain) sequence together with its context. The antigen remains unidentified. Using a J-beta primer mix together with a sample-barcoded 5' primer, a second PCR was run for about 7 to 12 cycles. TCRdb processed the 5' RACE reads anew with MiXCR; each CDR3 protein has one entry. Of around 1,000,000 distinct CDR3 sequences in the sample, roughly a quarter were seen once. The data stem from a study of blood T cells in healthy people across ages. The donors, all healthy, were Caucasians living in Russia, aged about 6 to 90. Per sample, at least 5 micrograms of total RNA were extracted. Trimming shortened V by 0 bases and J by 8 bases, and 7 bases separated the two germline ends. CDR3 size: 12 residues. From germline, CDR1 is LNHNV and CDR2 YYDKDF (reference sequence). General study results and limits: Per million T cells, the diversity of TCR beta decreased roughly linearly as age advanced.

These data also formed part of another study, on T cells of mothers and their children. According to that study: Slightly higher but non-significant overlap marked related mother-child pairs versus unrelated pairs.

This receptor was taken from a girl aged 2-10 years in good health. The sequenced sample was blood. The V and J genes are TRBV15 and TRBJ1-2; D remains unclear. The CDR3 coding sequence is TGTGCCACCAGCAGAGATGGGAACGGCTACACCTTC. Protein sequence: CATSRDGNGYTF.